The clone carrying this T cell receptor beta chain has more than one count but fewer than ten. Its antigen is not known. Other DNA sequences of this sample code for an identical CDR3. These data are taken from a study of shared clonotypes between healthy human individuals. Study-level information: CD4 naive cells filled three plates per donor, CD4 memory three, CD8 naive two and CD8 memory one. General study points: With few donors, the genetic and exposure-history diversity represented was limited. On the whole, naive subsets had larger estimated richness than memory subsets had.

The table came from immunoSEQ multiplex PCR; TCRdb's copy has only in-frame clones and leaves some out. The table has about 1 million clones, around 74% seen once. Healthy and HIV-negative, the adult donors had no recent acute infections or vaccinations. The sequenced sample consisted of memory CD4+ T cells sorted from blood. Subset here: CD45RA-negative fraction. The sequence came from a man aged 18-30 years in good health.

The CDR3 is CASSLAGYQETQYF. Here the CDR3 DNA reads TGTGCCAGCAGCTTGGCAGGTTACCAAGAGACCCAGTACTTC. The genes are TRBV7-2 and TRBJ2-5, with D hard to call. The V gene's germline CDR1 is SGHTA and CDR2 FQGNSA. Trimming removed 3 bases from V and 0 bases from J, with 8 bases in between. This CDR3 is 14 amino acids long.